These 24 T cell receptor beta chains came from one sample sequenced in a study of blood T cells in healthy people across ages. The second PCR ran about 6 to 12 cycles with a sample-barcoded 5' primer and J-beta primers. From the 5' RACE reads, TCRdb called clonotypes with MiXCR, one entry per CDR3 protein. The data hold about 650,000 distinct CDR3 sequences, with approximately 29% observed a single time. The sequenced sample was blood. The receptors shown here come from a woman aged 80 or older in good health.

Worth noting for this clonotype: Germline and junction disagree at one end, which may indicate a read error. This chain uses TRBV5-1 with TRBJ2-6, with D possibly TRBD1 on 5 matching bases. Germline CDR1 is SGHRS and CDR2 is YFSETQ. This CDR3 has 18 amino acids. This CDR3 is CAGSLGAGSISGANVRTF. The CDR3 coding sequence is TGCGCCGGCAGCTTGGGCGCAGGTTCAATCTCTGGGGCCAACGTCCGGACTTTC.

A few counts support this clonotype. V gene TRBV10-2 combines with J gene TRBJ1-1; tentative D call: TRBD1 (5 bases). The CDR3 runs 13 residues. Trimming removed 4 bases at V and 1 base at J, with 7 bases between. Germline CDR1 is WSHSY and CDR2 is SAAADI. CDR3 amino acids: CASSGTPNTEAFF. DNA of the CDR3: TGCGCCAGCAGTGGGACACCGAACACTGAAGCTTTCTTT.

This clonotype was seen only once. The chain combines TRBV6-6 with TRBJ2-5; TRBD2 matches at 11 bases. Trimming removed 2 bases from V and 3 bases from J; junction bases left unmatched: 2. CDR1 is MNHNY, CDR2 SVGAGI, per germline (reference sequence). This CDR3 spans 15 amino acids. The chain's CDR3 is CASSYLSGREETQYF. DNA of the CDR3: TGTGCCAGCAGTTACCTTAGCGGGAGGGAAGAGACCCAGTACTTC.

Ten or more counts support this clonotype. This sequence joins TRBV7-6 and TRBJ2-2, with 10 nucleotides matching TRBD2. The CDR3 is 15 residues long. Germline V gene data show CDR1 as SGHVS and CDR2 as FNYEAQ. With V trimmed by 3 bases and J by 6 bases, 4 bases remained unmatched. CDR3 nucleotide sequence: TGTGCCAGCAGCTTCTTAAGCGGGGGGGCCGGGGAGCTGTTTTTT. It encodes CASSFLSGGAGELFF.

The sample holds a few counts of this clonotype. The J gene is TRBJ1-4, the V gene TRBV2; TRBD1 is a possible D gene (5 bases). The ends were cut back, 6 bases at V and 4 bases at J, with 12 bases in the middle. This CDR3 is built from 14 residues. The germline V gene encodes CDR1 SNHLY and CDR2 FYNNEI. CDR3 nucleotides: TGTGCCAGCAGATCACAGGCGGGTAATGAAAAACTGTTTTTT. It encodes CASRSQAGNEKLFF. The whole variable domain, filled in from reference TRBV2 and TRBJ1-4, reads EPEVTQTPSHQVTQMGQEVILRCVPISNHLYFYWYRQILGQKVEFLVSFYNNEISEKSEIFDDQFSVERPDGSNFTLKIRSTKLEDSAMYFCASRSQAGNEKLFFGSGTQLSVL.

The V call is TRBV30, the J call TRBJ2-1; D tentatively fits TRBD1 or TRBD2 (6 bases each). CDR1 is GTSNPN and CDR2 is SVGIG in the germline V gene (reference sequence). There are 14 residues in the CDR3. Trimming left V 3 bases short and J 8 bases short, with 17 bases between. The CDR3 here is CAWRVQGGNYEQFF. The CDR3 bases are TGTGCCTGGAGGGTACAGGGCGGGAATTATGAGCAGTTCTTC.

This clonotype was picked up many times. The chain employs TRBV6-1 and TRBJ1-3, with a tentative D call TRBD1 (5 bases). CDR1 and CDR2 from the germline V gene are MNHNS and SASEGT. V lost 2 bases, J lost 2 bases, and 7 bases lay in between. This CDR3 has 14 amino acids. CDR3 amino acids: CASSERGAGNTIYF. CDR3 DNA: TGTGCCAGCAGTGAAAGGGGCGCTGGAAACACCATATATTTT.

This sequence joins TRBV24-1 and TRBJ2-2; TRBD2 might be the D (7 bases). The germline V gene has CDR1 KGHDR and CDR2 SFDVKD. Trimming left V 3 bases short and J 6 bases short, with 19 bases between. This CDR3 region has 17 residues. The CDR3 sequence is CATSDQGRGRWAGELFF. DNA of the CDR3: TGTGCCACCAGTGATCAGGGGCGGGGGCGATGGGCCGGGGAGCTGTTTTTT.

In regard to this clonotype: A much larger clone lies one base from this, so it may be a read error. This chain links TRBV10-3 with TRBJ1-5; TRBD1 aligns across 8 bases. After removal of 7 bases from V and 0 bases from J, the junction contained 2 bases not matched to a gene. Germline CDR1 ENHRY, CDR2 SYGVKD. CDR3 length: 14 amino acids. The CDR3 nucleotides read TGTGCCATCATTGACAGGGGTAGCAATCAGCCCCAGCATTTT. Its translation is CAIIDRGSNQPQHF.

This chain connects TRBV7-9 to TRBJ2-5; 14 bases match TRBD2. V lost 5 bases and J lost 5; bases outside the gene matches: 7. This CDR3 has 16 residues. Germline CDR1 reads SEHNR; CDR2 reads FQNEAQ (reference sequence). The CDR3 is CASSPGLAGAKETQYF. The CDR3 DNA follows: TGTGCCAGCAGCCCGGGACTAGCGGGAGCGAAGGAGACCCAGTACTTC.

This clonotype was observed many times. This chain connects TRBV5-1 to TRBJ2-5; 12 bases line up with TRBD2. Germline V gene data show CDR1 as SGHRS and CDR2 as YFSETQ. This CDR3 region has 15 residues. V was clipped by 4 bases and J by 5 bases; unmatched bases: 6. CDR3 region: CASSRLAGAEETQYF. The CDR3 DNA sequence: TGCGCCAGCAGCCGACTAGCGGGGGCCGAGGAGACCCAGTACTTC.

Notes on this clonotype: A much larger clone lies a single base off, so this may be a read error. The DNA for the CDR3 is TGTGCCAGCAGTGGCCTGCTGGGACAGGGGGGAAGTGGCTACACCTTC. Protein product: CASSGLLGQGGSGYTF. This chain joins TRBV25-1 and TRBJ1-2; 11 bases agree with TRBD1. V gave up 4 bases and J gave up 7 bases; unmatched junction bases: 11. Germline CDR1 is MGHDK and CDR2 is SYGVNS. The CDR3 loop spans 16 amino acids.

In this sample, this clonotype turned up many times. V and J are TRBV20-1 and TRBJ2-1; TRBD2 agrees at 7 bases. V was pared by 8 bases and J by 0 bases, with 4 bases of the junction left unmatched. The CDR3 is 13 amino acids. Germline V lookup: CDR1 DFQATT, CDR2 SNEGSKA (reference sequence). This CDR3 reads CSWSGVSYNEQFF. The CDR3 DNA follows: TGCAGTTGGAGCGGGGTCTCCTACAATGAGCAGTTCTTC.

This clonotype was detected a few times. This chain joins TRBV19 and TRBJ2-3; TRBD2 might be the D (6 bases). CDR1 and CDR2 (germline): LNHDA, SQIVND (reference sequence). The CDR3 spans 18 residues. V dropped 1 base and J dropped 4 bases, with 21 bases sitting between them. CDR3 sequence reads: CASSIGSRGRLGPDTQYF. The CDR3 DNA follows: TGTGCCAGTAGTATAGGGTCAAGGGGACGACTAGGCCCAGATACGCAGTATTTT.

This clonotype showed up just a few times. One base away lies a much larger clone, so this may be a sequencing read error. This chain links TRBV7-6 with TRBJ2-7; 8 nucleotides match TRBD2. CDR1 SGHVS and CDR2 FNYEAQ come from the germline V gene. Losses at the gene ends were 4 bases for V and 3 bases for J; bases not matched to a gene: 8. The CDR3 totals 15 residues. This chain's CDR3 is CASSSGRGASYEQYF. The CDR3 nucleotides are TGTGCCAGCAGCTCCGGGCGGGGGGCGAGCTACGAGCAGTACTTC.

This clonotype has ten or more counts. The chain joins TRBV7-3 to TRBJ1-5; D call uncertain. Per germline, CDR1 SGHTA and CDR2 FQGTGA. CDR3 length equals 13 residues. V lost 4 bases and J lost 7, with 11 bases in between. CDR3 sequence: CASSYGLGQPQHF. Written as DNA, the CDR3 is TGTGCCAGCAGCTACGGACTTGGACAGCCCCAGCATTTT.

This clonotype showed up many times. The chain has TRBV10-3 and TRBJ1-5; D perhaps matches TRBD1 (5 bases). Germline CDR1 reads ENHRY; CDR2 reads SYGVKD. The CDR3 totals 16 residues. The ends were cut back, 2 bases at V and 4 bases at J, with 15 bases in the middle. Here the CDR3 reads CAISEGPQGGNQPQHF. For the CDR3, the DNA is TGTGCCATCAGTGAGGGGCCCCAGGGTGGTAATCAGCCCCAGCATTTT.

There are many counts of this clonotype. This sequence joins TRBV7-9 and TRBJ1-5; D remains unclear. CDR3 length equals 14 residues. V was pared by 3 bases and J by 3 bases, with 9 bases between. Per the germline V gene, CDR1 is SEHNR and CDR2 is FQNEAQ (reference sequence). This chain's CDR3 is CASSFPGDNQPQHF. CDR3 DNA sequence: TGTGCCAGCAGCTTTCCTGGGGACAATCAGCCCCAGCATTTT.

The genes are TRBV5-1 and TRBJ1-6, with TRBD1 matching 7 bases. V shed 4 bases, J shed 6 bases, and the junction held 13 bases outside the gene matches. This CDR3 is 17 amino acids long. From germline, CDR1 is SGHRS and CDR2 YFSETQ. DNA for the CDR3: TGCGCCAGCAGCAGAAACAGGGGTAGTTTTAGTAATTCACCCCTCCACTTT. Translated: CASSRNRGSFSNSPLHF.

The sample holds many counts of this clonotype. The chain couples TRBV5-6 to TRBJ1-2; no firm D call. Germline V CDR1 and CDR2: SGHDT, YYEEEE. The V end lost 0 bases, the J end lost 8 bases, and 20 bases lay between the germline ends. The CDR3 spans 16 residues. The CDR3 region is CASSLGLRSSYFGYTF. The CDR3 DNA reads TGTGCCAGCAGCTTGGGGCTTAGGTCTTCCTATTTCGGCTACACCTTC.

The CDR3 loop is CASSSSFGAGYGYTF. For the CDR3, the DNA is TGTGCCAGCAGTTCCAGCTTTGGGGCGGGCTATGGCTACACCTTC. The chain joins TRBV27 to TRBJ1-2; the D gene is possibly TRBD1 (5 bases). This CDR3 contains 15 residues. Trimming cost V 4 bases and J 4 bases, with 16 bases left between them. From germline, CDR1 is MNHEY and CDR2 SMNVEV (reference sequence).

Comment on this clonotype: This may come from a read error, since a much larger clone is one base off. The gene calls are TRBV20-1 and TRBJ2-7; TRBD1 agrees at 8 bases. This CDR3 has 13 amino acids. The germline V gene encodes CDR1 DFQATT and CDR2 SNEGSKA (reference sequence). CDR3 amino acids: CGARGGTGYEQYF. CDR3 nucleotides: TGCGGTGCTAGAGGGGGGACAGGCTACGAGCAGTACTTC.

This clonotype was observed a single time. This rearrangement joins TRBV6-6 to TRBJ1-1; D gene ambiguous. The germline V gene encodes CDR1 MNHNY and CDR2 SVGAGI (reference sequence). The CDR3 loop spans 15 amino acids. V lost 4 bases to trimming and J lost 0 bases, with 12 bases between them. CDR3 sequence: CASSSSDHMNTEAFF. CDR3 nucleotide sequence: TGTGCCAGCAGTTCATCGGACCATATGAACACTGAAGCTTTCTTT.

As concerns this clonotype: A much larger clone differs from this one at a single base, so this may be a read error. The chain recombines TRBV5-6 with TRBJ2-1, with D hard to call. The germline gives CDR1 SGHDT, CDR2 YYEEEE. This CDR3 spans 13 amino acids. CDR3 loop: CASSFLGLNEQLF. The CDR3 nucleotides read TGTGCCAGCAGCTTTTTGGGCCTCAATGAGCAGTTATTC. The whole variable domain, filled in from reference TRBV5-6 and TRBJ2-1, reads DAGVTQSPTHLIKTRGQQVTLRCSPKSGHDTVSWYQQALGQGPQFIFQYYEEEERQRGNFPDRFSGHQFPNYSSELNVNALLLGDSALYLCASSFLGLNEQLFGPGTRLTVL.